This TCR beta chain was found in a study of tumor-infiltrating lymphocytes in primary liver carcinoma. About the study: Surgeons treated the primary liver carcinoma of the patients by surgical resection.

Germline CDR1 MGHRA, CDR2 YSYEKL. The length of the CDR3 is 17 residues. This clonotype was detected only a few times. The junction and the germline gene differ at one end; a read error may be behind it. Germline DNA was also extracted, while the blood RNA originated from unsorted whole blood. Reverse transcription of around 500 ng total RNA with a constant-region primer produced TCR beta cDNA. Three nested multiplex PCR rounds, a slightly modified ARM-PCR method, built the TCR beta libraries. Use of TRBV1-TRBV30 forward primers with a C-beta reverse primer characterized the first two PCR rounds, which lasted around 10 cycles each. TCRdb called the multiplex PCR reads again in MiXCR, with one record for every CDR3 protein. The table lists approximately 210,000 distinct CDR3 sequences, 65% of them singletons.

This chain connects TRBV4-1 to TRBJ2-2, with D unresolved. The source material was peripheral blood. The sequence came from a woman in her fifties or sixties with primary liver carcinoma and hepatitis B virus infection. The CDR3 protein is CAISQNQVPSNTGELFF. The CDR3, as DNA: TGCGCCATCAGCCAAAACCAAGTCCCCTCGAACACCGGGGAGCTGTTTTTT.